Sequencing of this TCR beta chain was carried out in a study of T-cell reconstitution after alpha-beta-depleted transplantation in children. The CDR3 has 15 residues. The V gene's germline CDR1 is DFQATT and CDR2 SNEGSKA (reference sequence). The ends lost 0 bases at V and 3 bases at J; junction bases unmatched: 6. Library preparation (for TCRbeta) was performed with unique molecular identifiers. TCRdb independently ran MiXCR on the PCR reads; one entry per CDR3 protein. The sample has 450,000 to 600,000 distinct CDR3 sequences, about 31% seen once. The material was PBMCs from the stem cell graft donor, obtained from the stem cell graft. The chain links TRBV20-1 to TRBJ2-3, with 7 bases fitting TRBD2. This TCR derives from a human donor who donated a stem cell graft to a child with aplastic anemia. The CDR3 DNA is TGCAGTGCTAGAGATCCTAGCGGAGCTACAGATACGCAGTATTTT. It specifies CSARDPSGATDTQYF.